These T cell receptor beta chains were read from a single sample in a study of blood T cells in healthy people across ages. TCRdb ran MiXCR on the 5' RACE reads and lists one entry per CDR3 protein. The table shows some 940,000 distinct CDR3 sequences, with under 35% occurring only once. These data are also associated with another study on T cells of mothers and their children.

The sample consisted of blood. The receptors originated from a middle-aged woman in good health. Both conserved end residues are part of each CDR3. A D gene is named only where the DNA matches it firmly. Expanded clones get a size class; other rows say once, few or many, or leave the size out.

TRBJ1-5,.,TRBV6-5,.,TGTGCCAGCAGTTCCTTTCCGAGGGGAGGGGGACCTAATAGCGATCAGCCCCAGCATTTT,CASSSFPRGGGPNSDQPQHF
TRBJ2-7,.,TRBV7-9,.,TGTGCCAGCAGCGCCGACAGCTCCTTCTCCGAGCAGTACTTC,CASSADSSFSEQYF
TRBJ2-5,TRBD2,TRBV20-1,few,TGCAGTGCTCCCAGGGCTAGCGGGGGGACCTGGGGAGAGACCCAGTACTTC,CSAPRASGGTWGETQYF
TRBJ1-1,TRBD1,TRBV7-9,.,TGTGCCAGCAGACCATTCCCGGGACAGGGATATACTGAAGCTTTCTTT,CASRPFPGQGYTEAFF
TRBJ2-1,TRBD1,TRBV19,.,TGTTCCAGTAGTAGGGACAGAAACAATGAGCAGTTCTTC,CSSSRDRNNEQFF
TRBJ1-1,.,TRBV5-1,.,TGCGCCAGCAGCTTGACGGGCAGGGAGACTGAAGCTTTCTTT,CASSLTGRETEAFF
TRBJ1-3,.,TRBV9,.,TGTGCCAGCAGCGTGGGACTTACTGGAAACACCATATATTTT,CASSVGLTGNTIYF
TRBJ2-1,.,TRBV3-1,.,TGTGCCAGCAGCCGTGGCCTCGTTCATGAGCAGTTCTTC,CASSRGLVHEQFF
TRBJ2-3,.,TRBV19,few,TGTGCCAGTAGTATAGGTCAGGCGGTACTCACAGATACGCAGTATTTT,CASSIGQAVLTDTQYF
TRBJ2-5,.,TRBV5-1,many,TGCGCCAGCAGCCCACGTCGGGGTGTGAAAGAGACCCAGTACTTC,CASSPRRGVKETQYF
TRBJ2-7,TRBD1,TRBV7-9,.,TGTGCCAGCAGCTTAGGCGCTCTGGACAGGTCCTACGAGCAGTACTTC,CASSLGALDRSYEQYF
TRBJ2-1,.,TRBV30,.,TGTGCCTGGAGCCGTAACTACAATGAGCAGTTCTTC,CAWSRNYNEQFF
TRBJ1-1,.,TRBV7-9,few,TGTGCTAGCAGCTTAGGCCCCCCTGAAGCTTTCTTT,CASSLGPPEAFF
TRBJ1-2,TRBD1,TRBV24-1,few,TGTGCCACCAGTGACTCACATCCCCGACAGGGGGCCTATGGCTACACCTTC,CATSDSHPRQGAYGYTF
TRBJ1-4,.,TRBV4-2,few,TGTGCCAGCAGCAGAGAACAGGTGAGAGGGAATGAAAAACTGTTTTTT,CASSREQVRGNEKLFF
TRBJ2-7,TRBD1,TRBV5-1,few,TGCGCCAGCAGCTTGGAGCCCGGGACAGTATCTGGTCGGATCTACGAGCAGTACTTC,CASSLEPGTVSGRIYEQYF
TRBJ1-4,.,TRBV2,few,TGTGCCAGCAGTGAAGACAGGACTACTAATGAAAAACTGTTTTTT,CASSEDRTTNEKLFF
TRBJ1-6,.,TRBV6-6,few,TGTGCCAGCAGTTACTCGTTGGGGCCCTCACCCCTCCACTTT,CASSYSLGPSPLHF
TRBJ2-5,TRBD2,TRBV5-1,many,TGCGCCAGCAGCTTGGAGCGGGGGGACGAGACCCAGTACTTC,CASSLERGDETQYF
TRBJ2-7,TRBD1,TRBV4-2,many,TGTGCCAGCAGCCAAGGACAGGGGGGGCCCTACGAGCAGTACTTC,CASSQGQGGPYEQYF
TRBJ1-2,TRBD1,TRBV6-5,.,TGTGCCAGCAGTTTCTGGGACAGGGGCGGCTATGGCTACACCTTC,CASSFWDRGGYGYTF
TRBJ2-1,.,TRBV3-1,few,TGTGCCAGCAGCCCGGCAGGGTACTACAATGAGCAGTTCTTC,CASSPAGYYNEQFF
TRBJ2-7,.,TRBV7-9,.,TGTGCCAGCAGCGGAAAACAGAGCCTATACGAGCAGTACTTC,CASSGKQSLYEQYF
TRBJ2-5,.,TRBV11-2,few,TGTGCCAGCAGCTTAGATTATATAGGGATTCAGTACTTC,CASSLDYIGIQYF
TRBJ1-2,.,TRBV7-2,many,TGTGCCAGCAGCTCCCACAGGGAAAACTATGGCTACACCTTC,CASSSHRENYGYTF
TRBJ2-5,.,TRBV12-3/TRBV12-4,.,TGTGCCAACAGTTTCGGGGGAGGAGTTGGGGAGACCCAGTACTTC,CANSFGGGVGETQYF
TRBJ1-3,.,TRBV7-9,once,TGTGCCAGCGGAGGAGGTCCTTCTGGAAACACCATATATTTT,CASGGGPSGNTIYF
TRBJ2-7,.,TRBV20-1,.,TGCAGTGCTAGAGGACAGCCCTCCTACGAGCAGTACTTC,CSARGQPSYEQYF
TRBJ1-2,.,TRBV16,once,TGTGCCAGCAGCTATGGACAGACTAACTATGGCTACACCTTC,CASSYGQTNYGYTF
TRBJ2-7,.,TRBV4-3,.,TGCGCCAGCAGCCAAAGGCGGGGAGACGAGCAGTACTTC,CASSQRRGDEQYF
TRBJ2-3,TRBD1,TRBV5-1,many,TGCGCCAGCAGCCCCAGGGGGCTTAGCACAGATACGCAGTATTTT,CASSPRGLSTDTQYF
TRBJ2-2,.,TRBV11-2,.,TGTGCCAGCAGCTTCCGGGGCTCGGGCACCGGGGAGCTGTTTTTT,CASSFRGSGTGELFF
TRBJ2-7,.,TRBV7-9,many,TGTGCCAGCAGCCCCCCGGCCACTGGGAACGAGCAGTACTTC,CASSPPATGNEQYF
TRBJ2-3,.,TRBV4-1,few,TGCGTCAGCAGCCAAGGGGGAACTAACACGGATACGCAGTATTTT,CVSSQGGTNTDTQYF
TRBJ2-4,TRBD2,TRBV12-3/TRBV12-4,once,TGTGCCAGCAGTTTACAACTAGCGGTGGGTTACGAGCGGTACTTC,CASSLQLAVGYERYF
TRBJ1-2,.,TRBV19,few,TGTGCCAGTAGTGGTCGGGAGGTCACCTATGGCTACACCTTC,CASSGREVTYGYTF
TRBJ2-5,TRBD2,TRBV7-2,few,TGTGCCAGCAGCAGCGGGGAGTCTCAAGAGACCCAGTACTTC,CASSSGESQETQYF
TRBJ1-5,.,TRBV12-3/TRBV12-4,few,TGTGCCAGCAGTTTGAGTCGTGGCAATCAGCCCCAGCATTTT,CASSLSRGNQPQHF
TRBJ2-3,TRBD2,TRBV5-1,few,TGCGCCAGCAGCCAGGGACTAAATAGTTTCGATACGCAGTATTTT,CASSQGLNSFDTQYF
TRBJ2-1,TRBD1,TRBV28,.,TGTGCCAGCAGTTTATGGCCGACAGGGGACTACAATGAGCAGTTCTTC,CASSLWPTGDYNEQFF
TRBJ2-1,.,TRBV6-5,many,TGTGCCAGCAGTTACGGTCCGGGGGATGAGCAGTTCTTC,CASSYGPGDEQFF
TRBJ2-5,.,TRBV7-3,.,TGTGCCAGCAGCTTAGGCAGGGGAAATTCGGAGACCCAGTACTTC,CASSLGRGNSETQYF
TRBJ2-5,.,TRBV12-3/TRBV12-4,few,TGTGCCAGCAGTCCGACGGCTGTGGAGACCCAGTACTTC,CASSPTAVETQYF
TRBJ2-5,.,TRBV7-2,many,TGTGCCAGCAGCCCGGACTATATCCAGTCGGAGACCCAGTACTTC,CASSPDYIQSETQYF
TRBJ2-3,.,TRBV5-4,few,TGTACCAGCAGCTTGGGGGGTAGCTTGTATTTT,CTSSLGGSLYF
TRBJ2-7,.,TRBV5-5,.,TGTGCCAGCAGCTGGGACCTGGGGTACAAGCAGTACTTC,CASSWDLGYKQYF
TRBJ1-4,TRBD1,TRBV7-9,.,TGTGCCAGCAGCGTAGACAGGGCGAGTGAAAAACTGTTTTTT,CASSVDRASEKLFF
TRBJ1-1,.,TRBV29-1,.,TGCAGCGTTGGACGGTGGAGAACTGAAGCTTTCTTT,CSVGRWRTEAFF
TRBJ1-1,TRBD1,TRBV10-3,.,TGTGCCATCAGGGGGACAGAGAACACTGAAGCTTTCTTT,CAIRGTENTEAFF
TRBJ2-1,.,TRBV30,.,TGTGCCTGGAGTCCTGGGGGGGGCGAGTTCTTC,CAWSPGGGEFF
TRBJ1-2,.,TRBV4-3,.,TGCGCCAGCAGCCAAGATGACAGAAATGAGTTTGGCTACACCTTC,CASSQDDRNEFGYTF
TRBJ2-1,TRBD2,TRBV20-1,many,TGCAGTGCCCGGGAGGGGCTGGCGAACAATGAGCAGTTCTTC,CSAREGLANNEQFF
TRBJ2-7,TRBD2,TRBV19,.,TGTGCCAGTAGGTGGTCTGCGGGGGGACTCTACGAGCAGTACTTC,CASRWSAGGLYEQYF
TRBJ2-5,TRBD2,TRBV20-1,.,TGCAGTGCTAGGGAGCGGAACGGGACTAGCGGGGGGACCCGAGAGACCCAGTACTTC,CSARERNGTSGGTRETQYF
TRBJ1-2,.,TRBV18,.,TGTGCCAGCTCACCAACGCTGCATTCTGCTAACTATGGCTACACCTTC,CASSPTLHSANYGYTF
TRBJ2-7,.,TRBV27,many,TGTGCCAGCAGTGGAGGACCTTACGAGCAGTACTTC,CASSGGPYEQYF
TRBJ2-5,.,TRBV9,few,TGTGCCAGCAGCGCCGACTCGTACCAAGAGACCCAGTACTTC,CASSADSYQETQYF